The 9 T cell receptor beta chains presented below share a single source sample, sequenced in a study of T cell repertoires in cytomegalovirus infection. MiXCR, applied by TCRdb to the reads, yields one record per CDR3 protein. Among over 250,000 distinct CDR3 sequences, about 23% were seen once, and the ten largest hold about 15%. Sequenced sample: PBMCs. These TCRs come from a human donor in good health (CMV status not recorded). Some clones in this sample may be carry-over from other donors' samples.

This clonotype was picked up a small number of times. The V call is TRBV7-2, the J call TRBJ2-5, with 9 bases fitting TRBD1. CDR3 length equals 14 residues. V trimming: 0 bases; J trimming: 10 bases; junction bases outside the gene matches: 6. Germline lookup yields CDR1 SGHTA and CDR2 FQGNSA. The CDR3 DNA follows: TGTGCCAGCAGCTTAGCACAGGGGGCTTTTTACCAGTACTTC. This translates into CASSLAQGAFYQYF.

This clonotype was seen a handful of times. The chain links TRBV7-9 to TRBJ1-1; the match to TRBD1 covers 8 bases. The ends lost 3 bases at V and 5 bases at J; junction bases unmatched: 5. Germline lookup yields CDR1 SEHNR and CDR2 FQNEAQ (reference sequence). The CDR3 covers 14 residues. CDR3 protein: CASSFVQGATEAFF. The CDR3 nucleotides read TGTGCCAGCAGCTTCGTCCAGGGGGCGACTGAAGCTTTCTTT.

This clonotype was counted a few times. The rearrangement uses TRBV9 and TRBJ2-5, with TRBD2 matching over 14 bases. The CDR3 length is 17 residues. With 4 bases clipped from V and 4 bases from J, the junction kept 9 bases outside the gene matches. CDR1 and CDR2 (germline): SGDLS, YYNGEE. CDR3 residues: CASSPRLAGGPRETQYF. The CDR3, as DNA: TGTGCCAGCAGCCCCAGACTAGCGGGGGGGCCACGAGAGACCCAGTACTTC.

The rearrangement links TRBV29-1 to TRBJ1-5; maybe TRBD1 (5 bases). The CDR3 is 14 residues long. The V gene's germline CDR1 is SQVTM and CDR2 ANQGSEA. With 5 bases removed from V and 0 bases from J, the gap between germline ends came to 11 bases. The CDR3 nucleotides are TGCAGCGTTACAGGAGTAGATAGCAATCAGCCCCAGCATTTT. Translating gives CSVTGVDSNQPQHF.

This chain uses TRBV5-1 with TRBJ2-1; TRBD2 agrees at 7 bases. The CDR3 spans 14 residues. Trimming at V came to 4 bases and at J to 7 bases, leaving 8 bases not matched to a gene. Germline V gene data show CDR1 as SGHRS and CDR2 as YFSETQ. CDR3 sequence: CASSPNVGGNEQFF. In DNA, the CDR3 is TGCGCCAGCAGCCCCAACGTGGGGGGGAATGAGCAGTTCTTC.

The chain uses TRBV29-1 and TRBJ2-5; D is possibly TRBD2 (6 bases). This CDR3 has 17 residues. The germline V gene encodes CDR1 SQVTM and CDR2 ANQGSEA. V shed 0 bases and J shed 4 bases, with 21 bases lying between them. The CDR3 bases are TGCAGCGTTGAAGAACTAGCCGCCGGGTCCCATGGAGAGACCCAGTACTTC. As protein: CSVEELAAGSHGETQYF.

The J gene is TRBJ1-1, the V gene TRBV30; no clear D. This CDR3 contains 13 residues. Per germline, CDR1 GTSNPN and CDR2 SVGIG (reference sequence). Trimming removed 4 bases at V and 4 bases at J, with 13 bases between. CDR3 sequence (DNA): TGTGCCTGGAAGGCCCAAAAGGTCACTGAAGCTTTCTTT. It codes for CAWKAQKVTEAFF.

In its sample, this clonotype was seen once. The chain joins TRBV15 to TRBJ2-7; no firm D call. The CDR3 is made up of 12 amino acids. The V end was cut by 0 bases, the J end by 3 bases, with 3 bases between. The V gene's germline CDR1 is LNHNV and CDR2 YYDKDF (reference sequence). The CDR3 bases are TGTGCCACCAGCAGAGATCACTACGAGCAGTACTTC. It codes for CATSRDHYEQYF.

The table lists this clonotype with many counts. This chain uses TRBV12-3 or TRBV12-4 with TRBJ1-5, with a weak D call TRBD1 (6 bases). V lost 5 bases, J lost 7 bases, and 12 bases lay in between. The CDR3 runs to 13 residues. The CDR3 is CASSRTVGQPQHF. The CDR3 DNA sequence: TGTGCCAGCAGTCGGACAGTGGGCCAGCCCCAGCATTTT.